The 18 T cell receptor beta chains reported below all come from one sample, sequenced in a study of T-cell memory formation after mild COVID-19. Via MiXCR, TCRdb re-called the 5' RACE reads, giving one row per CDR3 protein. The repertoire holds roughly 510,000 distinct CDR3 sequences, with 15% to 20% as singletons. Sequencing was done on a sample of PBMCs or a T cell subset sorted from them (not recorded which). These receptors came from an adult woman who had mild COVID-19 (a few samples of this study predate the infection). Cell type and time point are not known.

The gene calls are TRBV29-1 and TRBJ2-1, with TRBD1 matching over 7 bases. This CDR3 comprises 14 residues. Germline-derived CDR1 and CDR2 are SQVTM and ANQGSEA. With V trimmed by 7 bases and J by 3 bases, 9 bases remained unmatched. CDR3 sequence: CSAHSGQFYNEQFF. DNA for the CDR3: TGCAGCGCCCATTCGGGACAGTTCTACAATGAGCAGTTCTTC.

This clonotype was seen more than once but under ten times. The CDR3 loop reads CSVEVGTKNWNEQFF. The DNA of the CDR3 is TGCAGCGTTGAAGTAGGGACAAAAAATTGGAATGAGCAGTTCTTC. V is TRBV29-1 and J is TRBJ2-1; weak D call: TRBD1 (6 bases). The CDR3 consists of 15 residues. Trimming left V 1 base short and J 7 bases short, with 17 bases between. CDR1 and CDR2 (germline): SQVTM, ANQGSEA.

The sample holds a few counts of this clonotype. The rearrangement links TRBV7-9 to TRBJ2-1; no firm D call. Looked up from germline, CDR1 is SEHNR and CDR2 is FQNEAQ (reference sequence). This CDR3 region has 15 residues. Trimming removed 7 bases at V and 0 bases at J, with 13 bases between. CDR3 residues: CASNADGSSYNEQFF. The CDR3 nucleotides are TGTGCCAGCAACGCCGACGGAAGCTCCTACAATGAGCAGTTCTTC.

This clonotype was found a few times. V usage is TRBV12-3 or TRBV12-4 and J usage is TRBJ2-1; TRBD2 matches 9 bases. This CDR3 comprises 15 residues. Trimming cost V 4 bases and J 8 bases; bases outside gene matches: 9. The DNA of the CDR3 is TGTGCCAGCAGTTCCCCCGGTAGCGGGAGCGATGAGCAGTTCTTC. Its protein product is CASSSPGSGSDEQFF.

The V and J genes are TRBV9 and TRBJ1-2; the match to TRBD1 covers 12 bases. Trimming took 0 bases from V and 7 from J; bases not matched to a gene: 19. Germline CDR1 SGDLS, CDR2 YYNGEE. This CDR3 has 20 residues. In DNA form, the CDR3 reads TGTGCCAGCAGCGTAGCCCCAACCCTGGGGACAGGGGGCGACATTTCTGGCTACACCTTC. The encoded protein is CASSVAPTLGTGGDISGYTF.

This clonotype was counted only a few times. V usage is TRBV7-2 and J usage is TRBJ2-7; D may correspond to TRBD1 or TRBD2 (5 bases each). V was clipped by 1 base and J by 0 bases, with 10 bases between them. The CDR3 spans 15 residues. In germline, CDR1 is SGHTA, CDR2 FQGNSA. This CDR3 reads CASSLGGYLSYEQYF. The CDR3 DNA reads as TGTGCCAGCAGCTTAGGGGGGTACCTCTCCTACGAGCAGTACTTC.

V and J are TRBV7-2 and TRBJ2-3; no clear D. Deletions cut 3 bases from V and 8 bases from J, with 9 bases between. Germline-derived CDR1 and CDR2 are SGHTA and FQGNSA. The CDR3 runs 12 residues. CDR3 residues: CASSLPEATQYF. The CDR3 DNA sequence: TGTGCCAGCAGCTTGCCAGAGGCTACGCAGTATTTT.

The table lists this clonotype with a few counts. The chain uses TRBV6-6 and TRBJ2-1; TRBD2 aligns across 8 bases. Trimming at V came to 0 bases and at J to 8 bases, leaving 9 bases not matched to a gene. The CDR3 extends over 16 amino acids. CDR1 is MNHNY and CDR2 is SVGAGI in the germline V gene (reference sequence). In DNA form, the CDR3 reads TGTGCCAGCAGTTACTCTACGAGCGGGAGTTATGATGAGCAGTTCTTC. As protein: CASSYSTSGSYDEQFF.

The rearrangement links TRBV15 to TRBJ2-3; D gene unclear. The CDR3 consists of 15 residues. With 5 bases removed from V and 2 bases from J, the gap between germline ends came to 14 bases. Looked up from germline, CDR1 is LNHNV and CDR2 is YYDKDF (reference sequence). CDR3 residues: CATSPAARYTDTQYF. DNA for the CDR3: TGTGCCACCAGCCCCGCGGCTAGATACACAGATACGCAGTATTTT.

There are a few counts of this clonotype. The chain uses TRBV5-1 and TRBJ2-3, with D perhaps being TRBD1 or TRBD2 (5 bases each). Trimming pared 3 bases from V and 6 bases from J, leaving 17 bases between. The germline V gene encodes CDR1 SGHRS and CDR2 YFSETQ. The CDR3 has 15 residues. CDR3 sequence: CASSSLRPWGDTQYF. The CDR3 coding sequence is TGCGCCAGCAGCTCGCTTCGGCCCTGGGGGGATACGCAGTATTTT.

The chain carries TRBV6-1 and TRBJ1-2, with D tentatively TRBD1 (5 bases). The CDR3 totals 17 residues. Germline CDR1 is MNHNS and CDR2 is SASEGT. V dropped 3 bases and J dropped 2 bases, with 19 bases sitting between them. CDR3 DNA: TGTGCCAGCAGTGACTTCCTTGGACAACCTAGGAACTATGGCTACACCTTC. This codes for CASSDFLGQPRNYGYTF.

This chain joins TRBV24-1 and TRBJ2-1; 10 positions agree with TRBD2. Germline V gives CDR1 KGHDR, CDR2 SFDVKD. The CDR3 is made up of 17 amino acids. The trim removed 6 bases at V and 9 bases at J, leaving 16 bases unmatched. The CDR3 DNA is TGTGCCACCAGTTGGGGTTCGCTAGCGGGAGAAACTAGTGAGCAGTTCTTC. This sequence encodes CATSWGSLAGETSEQFF.

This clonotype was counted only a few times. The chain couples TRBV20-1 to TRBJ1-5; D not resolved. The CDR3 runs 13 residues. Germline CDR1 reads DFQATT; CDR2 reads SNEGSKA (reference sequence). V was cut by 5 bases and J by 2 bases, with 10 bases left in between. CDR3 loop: CSAGIGGNQPQHF. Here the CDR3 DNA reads TGCAGTGCTGGCATCGGGGGCAATCAGCCCCAGCATTTT.

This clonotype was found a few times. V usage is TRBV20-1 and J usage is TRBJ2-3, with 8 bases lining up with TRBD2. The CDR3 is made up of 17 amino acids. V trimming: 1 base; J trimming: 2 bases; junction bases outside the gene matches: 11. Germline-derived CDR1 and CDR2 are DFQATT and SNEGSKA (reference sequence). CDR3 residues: CSARAILAVGHTDTQYF. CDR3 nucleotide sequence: TGCAGTGCTAGAGCTATACTAGCGGTGGGGCACACAGATACGCAGTATTTT.

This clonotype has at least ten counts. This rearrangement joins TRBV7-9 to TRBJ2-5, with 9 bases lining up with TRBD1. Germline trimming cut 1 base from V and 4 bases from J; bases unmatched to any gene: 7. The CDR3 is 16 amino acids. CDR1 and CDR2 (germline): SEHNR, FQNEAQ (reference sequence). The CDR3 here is CASSLVAQGARETQYF. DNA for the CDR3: TGTGCCAGCAGCTTAGTGGCACAGGGGGCACGAGAGACCCAGTACTTC.

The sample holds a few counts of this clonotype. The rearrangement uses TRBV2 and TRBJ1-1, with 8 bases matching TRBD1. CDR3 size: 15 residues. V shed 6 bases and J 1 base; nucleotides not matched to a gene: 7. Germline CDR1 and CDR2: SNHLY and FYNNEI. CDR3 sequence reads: CASSSRQGSNTEAFF. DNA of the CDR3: TGTGCCAGCAGCAGCCGACAGGGGTCGAACACTGAAGCTTTCTTT. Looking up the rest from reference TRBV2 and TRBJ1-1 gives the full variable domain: EPEVTQTPSHQVTQMGQEVILRCVPISNHLYFYWYRQILGQKVEFLVSFYNNEISEKSEIFDDQFSVERPDGSNFTLKIRSTKLEDSAMYFCASSSRQGSNTEAFFGQGTRLTVV.

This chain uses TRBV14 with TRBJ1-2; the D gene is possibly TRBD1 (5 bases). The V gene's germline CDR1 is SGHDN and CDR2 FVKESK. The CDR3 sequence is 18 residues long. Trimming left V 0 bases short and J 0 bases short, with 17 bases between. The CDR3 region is CASSQEGIRGATNYGYTF. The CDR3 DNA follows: TGTGCCAGCAGCCAAGAAGGCATAAGGGGAGCGACTAACTATGGCTACACCTTC.

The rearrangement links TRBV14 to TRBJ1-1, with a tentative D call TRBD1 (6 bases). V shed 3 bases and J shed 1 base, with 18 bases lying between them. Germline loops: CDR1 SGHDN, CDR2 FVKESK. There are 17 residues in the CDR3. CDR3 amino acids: CASSHPLGGLRNTEAFF. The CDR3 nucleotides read TGTGCCAGCAGCCACCCCCTAGGGGGTCTGAGGAACACTGAAGCTTTCTTT.